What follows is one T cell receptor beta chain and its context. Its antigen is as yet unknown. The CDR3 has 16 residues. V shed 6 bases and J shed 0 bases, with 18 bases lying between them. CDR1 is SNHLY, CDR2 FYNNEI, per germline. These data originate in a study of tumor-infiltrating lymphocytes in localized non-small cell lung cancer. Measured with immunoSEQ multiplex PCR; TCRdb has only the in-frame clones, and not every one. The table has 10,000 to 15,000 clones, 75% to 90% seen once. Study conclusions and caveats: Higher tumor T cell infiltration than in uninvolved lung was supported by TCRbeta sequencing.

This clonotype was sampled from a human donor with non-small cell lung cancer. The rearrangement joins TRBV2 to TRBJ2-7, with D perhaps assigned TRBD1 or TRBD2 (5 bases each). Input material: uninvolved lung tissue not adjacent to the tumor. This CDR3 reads CASRRTRDRFSYEQYF. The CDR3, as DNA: TGTGCCAGCAGGAGGACCCGGGACCGTTTCTCCTACGAGCAGTACTTC.